This is a list of T cell receptor beta chains from one sample in a study of cytomegalovirus exposure and HLA in healthy donors. Sequencing was performed with immunoSEQ multiplex PCR; in TCRdb, only in-frame clones are kept and a portion is missing. The sample data list 50,000 to 75,000 clones. Sequenced input: PBMCs. The origin of the receptors is a woman aged 18 to 35 in good health and CMV-seronegative. Each CDR3 is given with its conserved first and last residue. The D gene is left open where the match is weak.

J: TRBJ1-2
V: TRBV15
D: TRBD1
CDR3: CATSREQGIYGYTF
DNA: TGTGCCACCAGCAGAGAACAGGGGATCTATGGCTACACCTTC

J: TRBJ1-1
V: TRBV5-1
D: .
CDR3: CASSPFAGMNTEAFF
DNA: TGCGCCAGCAGCCCCTTTGCGGGGATGAACACTGAAGCTTTCTTT

J: TRBJ1-1
V: TRBV4-1
D: .
CDR3: CASSRIQENTEAFF
DNA: TGCGCCAGCAGCCGTATACAGGAGAACACTGAAGCTTTCTTT

J: TRBJ2-7
V: TRBV7-9
D: .
CDR3: CASSFYRGTYEQYF
DNA: TGTGCCAGCAGCTTTTACCGGGGGACCTACGAGCAGTACTTC

J: TRBJ2-5
V: TRBV18
D: TRBD2
CDR3: CASSPGLAGGQETQYF
DNA: TGTGCCAGCTCACCCGGTTTAGCGGGTGGGCAAGAGACCCAGTACTTC

J: TRBJ1-2
V: TRBV6-1
D: TRBD1
CDR3: CASTEGTDPRVGYTF
DNA: TGTGCCAGCACCGAGGGGACAGACCCTCGGGTCGGCTACACCTTC

J: TRBJ2-7
V: TRBV27
D: TRBD1
CDR3: CASSLYGQGAEQYF
DNA: TGTGCCAGCAGTTTATACGGACAGGGGGCGGAGCAGTACTTC

J: TRBJ2-1
V: TRBV18
D: .
CDR3: CASSPNIGDNEQFF
DNA: TGTGCCAGCTCACCAAACATAGGGGACAATGAGCAGTTCTTC

J: TRBJ2-1
V: TRBV6-1
D: TRBD1
CDR3: CASSGLQGASDNEQFF
DNA: TGTGCCAGCAGTGGTTTACAGGGGGCCTCCGACAATGAGCAGTTCTTC

J: TRBJ1-2
V: TRBV6-1
D: .
CDR3: CASSGTPGNYGYTF
DNA: TGTGCCAGCAGTGGGACCCCAGGGAACTATGGCTACACCTTC

J: TRBJ2-4
V: TRBV4-2
D: .
CDR3: CASSAWTIRENIQYF
DNA: TGTGCCAGCAGCGCTTGGACTATCAGGGAAAACATTCAGTACTTC

J: TRBJ1-1
V: TRBV5-1
D: TRBD1
CDR3: CASSWGDRGNTEAFF
DNA: TGCGCCAGCAGCTGGGGGGACAGGGGTAACACTGAAGCTTTCTTT

J: TRBJ1-1
V: TRBV29-1
D: .
CDR3: CSGQMNTEAFF
DNA: TGCAGCGGGCAGATGAACACTGAAGCTTTCTTT

J: TRBJ1-3
V: TRBV6-1
D: .
CDR3: CASSPQGGGNTIYF
DNA: TGTGCCAGCAGTCCGCAGGGTGGTGGAAACACCATATATTTT

J: TRBJ1-4
V: TRBV6-6
D: .
CDR3: CASSRDYNEKLFF
DNA: TGTGCCAGCAGCCGAGACTATAATGAAAAACTGTTTTTT

J: TRBJ1-2
V: TRBV11-3
D: .
CDR3: CASSPLRTEGYTF
DNA: TGTGCCAGCAGCCCCCTTCGGACAGAGGGCTACACCTTC

J: TRBJ2-3
V: TRBV7-9
D: TRBD1
CDR3: CASSPGTGGQDTQYF
DNA: TGTGCCAGCAGCCCCGGGACAGGGGGCCAGGATACGCAGTATTTT

J: TRBJ1-2
V: TRBV18
D: .
CDR3: CASSPKTGSHGYTF
DNA: TGTGCCAGCTCACCAAAGACAGGTTCTCATGGCTACACCTTC

J: TRBJ2-5
V: TRBV5-1
D: .
CDR3: CASSLFGAQETQYF
DNA: TGCGCCAGCAGCTTGTTTGGAGCCCAAGAGACCCAGTACTTC

J: TRBJ1-4
V: TRBV2
D: .
CDR3: CASSDRRVEKLFF
DNA: TGTGCCAGCAGTGATAGGAGGGTTGAAAAACTGTTTTTT

J: TRBJ2-5
V: TRBV5-1
D: .
CDR3: CASSIQGVEETQYF
DNA: TGCGCCAGCAGCATACAGGGAGTCGAAGAGACCCAGTACTTC

J: TRBJ2-6
V: TRBV7-2
D: TRBD1
CDR3: CASSAWTGTGAGANVLTF
DNA: TGTGCCAGCAGCGCTTGGACCGGGACAGGAGCTGGGGCCAACGTCCTGACTTTC

J: TRBJ1-6
V: TRBV5-6
D: TRBD1
CDR3: CASSPGQGVFTLHF
DNA: TGTGCCAGCAGCCCTGGACAGGGAGTCTTCACCCTCCACTTT

J: TRBJ1-5
V: TRBV29-1
D: .
CDR3: CSVADRYSNQPQHF
DNA: TGCAGCGTTGCCGACAGATATAGCAATCAGCCCCAGCATTTT

J: TRBJ1-5
V: TRBV19
D: TRBD1
CDR3: CASNRRGGNQPQHF
DNA: TGTGCCAGTAACCGCAGGGGGGGCAATCAGCCCCAGCATTTT

J: TRBJ1-1
V: TRBV18
D: TRBD1
CDR3: CASSLSGTVNTEAFF
DNA: TGTGCCAGCTCACTTTCCGGGACAGTGAACACTGAAGCTTTCTTT

J: TRBJ2-3
V: TRBV10-3
D: TRBD2
CDR3: CAIRLAGDADTQYF
DNA: TGTGCCATCAGACTAGCGGGAGATGCAGATACGCAGTATTTT

J: TRBJ1-1
V: TRBV6-5
D: .
CDR3: CASSYASQAEAFF
DNA: TGTGCCAGCAGTTACGCCAGTCAGGCTGAAGCTTTCTTT